A selection of T cell receptor beta chains follows, all from one sample in a study of T cell repertoires in cytomegalovirus infection. Antigen specificity for these receptors is unknown. Via MiXCR, TCRdb re-called the reads, giving one row per CDR3 protein. The sample shows tens of thousands of distinct CDR3 sequences, about 30% of them seen only once. Sequenced material: PBMCs, sequenced either directly or after in vitro stimulation (not recorded which). The receptors here all came from a human donor in good health (CMV status not recorded). Some clones in this sample may be carry-over from other donors' samples. CDR3s include the opening cysteine and the closing phenylalanine or tryptophan. Fields, in order: D gene, V gene, clone size, J gene, CDR3 protein, CDR3 DNA. A D gene is named only where the DNA matches it firmly. Rows give clone size only sometimes, using once, few, many, or a class for an expanded clone.

d_call: TRBD1
v_call: TRBV6-1
clone_size: few
j_call: TRBJ2-6
cdr3_aa: CASSRGTGSGANVLTF
cdr3_nt: TGTGCCAGCAGCCGTGGGACAGGCTCTGGGGCCAACGTCCTGACTTTC

d_call: -
v_call: TRBV20-1
clone_size: -
j_call: TRBJ2-3
cdr3_aa: CSAGVATDTQYF
cdr3_nt: TGCAGTGCGGGGGTTGCCACAGATACGCAGTATTTT

d_call: TRBD2
v_call: TRBV9
clone_size: few
j_call: TRBJ2-1
cdr3_aa: CASSTQLAGPQFF
cdr3_nt: TGTGCCAGCAGCACCCAACTAGCGGGACCCCAGTTCTTC

d_call: -
v_call: TRBV6-5
clone_size: -
j_call: TRBJ1-2
cdr3_aa: CASSPGVRGGYTF
cdr3_nt: TGTGCCAGCAGCCCCGGCGTTAGGGGCGGCTACACCTTC

d_call: TRBD2
v_call: TRBV6-6
clone_size: few
j_call: TRBJ2-1
cdr3_aa: CASSYREGYNEQFF
cdr3_nt: TGTGCCAGCAGTTACCGGGAGGGCTACAATGAGCAGTTCTTC

d_call: -
v_call: TRBV29-1
clone_size: -
j_call: TRBJ2-3
cdr3_aa: CSVEGGRVRLADTQYF
cdr3_nt: TGCAGCGTTGAAGGGGGACGGGTGCGGCTCGCGGATACGCAGTATTTT

d_call: TRBD1
v_call: TRBV3-1
clone_size: -
j_call: TRBJ2-5
cdr3_aa: CASSQDLGQGIETQYF
cdr3_nt: TGTGCCAGCAGCCAAGATTTGGGACAGGGTATCGAGACCCAGTACTTC

d_call: -
v_call: TRBV25-1
clone_size: -
j_call: TRBJ1-1
cdr3_aa: CASSEFEGKSEAFF
cdr3_nt: TGTGCCAGCAGTGAATTTGAGGGAAAGAGTGAAGCTTTCTTT

d_call: -
v_call: TRBV4-1
clone_size: -
j_call: TRBJ2-3
cdr3_aa: CASSQTTSTDTQYF
cdr3_nt: TGTGCCAGCAGCCAGACGACTAGCACAGATACGCAGTATTTT

d_call: TRBD2
v_call: TRBV7-2
clone_size: many
j_call: TRBJ2-1
cdr3_aa: CASSLGLAGVKEQFF
cdr3_nt: TGTGCCAGCAGCTTAGGTTTAGCGGGAGTAAAGGAGCAGTTCTTC

d_call: TRBD2
v_call: TRBV5-1
clone_size: -
j_call: TRBJ2-1
cdr3_aa: CASSPNRGGANNEQFF
cdr3_nt: TGCGCCAGCAGCCCTAACCGCGGGGGGGCTAACAATGAGCAGTTCTTC

d_call: TRBD1
v_call: TRBV7-9
clone_size: many
j_call: TRBJ2-2
cdr3_aa: CASSTTRPGQVFTGELFF
cdr3_nt: TGTGCCAGCAGCACGACACGACCGGGACAGGTGTTCACCGGGGAGCTGTTTTTT

d_call: -
v_call: TRBV2
clone_size: few
j_call: TRBJ1-2
cdr3_aa: CASTEGGTYYGYTF
cdr3_nt: TGTGCCAGCACCGAGGGGGGGACATACTATGGCTACACCTTC

d_call: TRBD1
v_call: TRBV24-1
clone_size: -
j_call: TRBJ2-2
cdr3_aa: CATTQGGNTGELFF
cdr3_nt: TGTGCCACTACACAGGGGGGGAACACCGGGGAGCTGTTTTTT

d_call: -
v_call: TRBV7-2
clone_size: few
j_call: TRBJ1-3
cdr3_aa: CASSLAAPPLRSGNTIYF
cdr3_nt: TGTGCCAGCAGCTTAGCCGCCCCCCCCTTAAGATCCGGAAACACCATATATTTT

d_call: -
v_call: TRBV3-1
clone_size: -
j_call: TRBJ2-2
cdr3_aa: CASSQVGVAGELFF
cdr3_nt: TGTGCCAGCAGCCAAGTAGGGGTCGCCGGGGAGCTGTTTTTT

d_call: -
v_call: TRBV6-1
clone_size: few
j_call: TRBJ1-2
cdr3_aa: CASSELLAGFGYTF
cdr3_nt: TGTGCCAGCAGTGAACTCTTGGCAGGTTTTGGCTACACCTTC

d_call: -
v_call: TRBV7-2
clone_size: few
j_call: TRBJ2-7
cdr3_aa: CASSPGEAPYYEQYF
cdr3_nt: TGTGCCAGCAGCCCGGGAGAAGCGCCGTACTACGAGCAGTACTTC

d_call: -
v_call: TRBV29-1
clone_size: -
j_call: TRBJ1-1
cdr3_aa: CSVERQLMNTEAFF
cdr3_nt: TGCAGCGTTGAGCGGCAGCTCATGAACACTGAAGCTTTCTTT

d_call: -
v_call: TRBV2
clone_size: -
j_call: TRBJ1-2
cdr3_aa: CASTKTRANYGYTF
cdr3_nt: TGTGCCAGCACAAAAACGAGGGCTAACTATGGCTACACCTTC

d_call: TRBD1
v_call: TRBV5-1
clone_size: -
j_call: TRBJ1-1
cdr3_aa: CASSLGQGATEAFF
cdr3_nt: TGCGCCAGCAGCTTGGGGCAGGGGGCGACTGAAGCTTTCTTT

d_call: -
v_call: TRBV5-1
clone_size: -
j_call: TRBJ2-1
cdr3_aa: CASSWSASSYNEQFF
cdr3_nt: TGCGCCAGCAGCTGGTCCGCGAGCTCCTACAATGAGCAGTTCTTC

d_call: TRBD1
v_call: TRBV10-3
clone_size: few
j_call: TRBJ1-5
cdr3_aa: CAISAQGAPGNQPQHF
cdr3_nt: TGTGCCATCAGTGCTCAGGGGGCACCGGGCAATCAGCCCCAGCATTTT

d_call: -
v_call: TRBV20-1
clone_size: few
j_call: TRBJ2-1
cdr3_aa: CSARGGRLSYNEQFF
cdr3_nt: TGCAGTGCTAGAGGCGGACGACTCTCCTACAATGAGCAGTTCTTC

d_call: -
v_call: TRBV19
clone_size: -
j_call: TRBJ1-4
cdr3_aa: CASTPGHLATNEKLFF
cdr3_nt: TGTGCCAGTACCCCGGGACATCTGGCAACTAATGAAAAACTGTTTTTT